This T cell receptor (beta chain) was captured by sequencing in a study of blood T cells in healthy people across ages. The authors ran a second PCR of roughly 6 to 12 cycles using a sample-barcoded 5' primer and a J-beta primer mix. TCRdb recomputed calls from the 5' RACE reads with MiXCR, one row per CDR3 protein. The repertoire has 700,000 to 950,000 distinct CDR3 sequences, roughly 64% of them found once; the top ten carry around 22%. The TCR was taken from a man aged 30 to 45 in good health. Sequencing was performed on blood.

CDR3: CASSLTLAASKNIQYF. CDR3 in DNA: TGTGCCAGCAGCTTGACCCTAGCGGCATCCAAAAACATTCAGTACTTC. The rearrangement uses TRBV7-2 and TRBJ2-4; 7 bases line up with TRBD2. CDR3 length equals 16 residues. The V segment lost 3 bases and the J segment 2 bases; nucleotides outside the gene matches: 7. Looked up from germline, CDR1 is SGHTA and CDR2 is FQGNSA. The full variable domain, with the rest looked up from reference TRBV7-2 and TRBJ2-4, is GAGVSQSPSNKVTEKGKDVELRCDPISGHTALYWYRQSLGQGLEFLIYFQGNSAPDKSGLPSDRFSAERTGGSVSTLTIQRTQQEDSAVYLCASSLTLAASKNIQYFGAGTRLSVL.